This T cell receptor beta chain comes out of a study of blood T cell repertoires in COVID-19. Looking at the study overall: The origin of the acute and convalescent COVID-19 samples was the United States, Italy and Spain. PBMCs, B-cell-depleted T cells, or T cells were the source of the cDNA or gDNA that made up the material.

Original analysis: Researchers report that nucleated cell counts were estimated from reference gene primer amplification. Sequenced by immunoSEQ multiplex PCR; TCRdb stores in-frame clones only, minus some. The DNA gave D and trimming, while V, J and clone size come from that table. The sample consists of some 91,000 clones, less than 95% of them appearing once. Germline V gene sequence: CDR1 SGHAT, CDR2 FQDESV (reference sequence). The junction had 10 bases not matched to a gene; V was cut back by 5 bases and J by 6 bases. The CDR3 covers 14 residues. The sequenced material came from peripheral blood. The rearrangement links TRBV11-1 to TRBJ2-7; 7 bases match TRBD1. This receptor was identified in a man aged 55 to 70 with acute or convalescent COVID-19. The CDR3, as DNA: TGTGCCAGCAGCATCGACAGGGCGGGCTCCGAGCAGTACTTC. This sequence encodes CASSIDRAGSEQYF.